The 2 T cell receptor beta chains below come from one sample, sequenced in a study of T-cell reconstitution after alpha-beta-depleted transplantation in children. Unique molecular identifiers were built into the TCRbeta library. TCRdb called the PCR reads again in MiXCR, with one record for every CDR3 protein. The sample has 200,000 to 250,000 distinct CDR3 sequences; under 13% are singletons. This material consisted of PBMCs, taken before TCRalphabeta/CD19-depleted stem cell transplant. The receptor source for this set is a child less than two years old with acute myeloid leukemia, due to receive a stem cell transplant.

This sequence joins TRBV18 and TRBJ1-5, with D possibly being TRBD1 (5 bases). The V gene's germline CDR1 is KGHSH and CDR2 LQKENI. V was cut by 3 bases and J by 4 bases, with 13 bases left in between. This CDR3 spans 15 amino acids. The DNA for the CDR3 is TGTGCCAGCTCACCGTTAAGGGACCTAAATCAGCCCCAGCATTTT. It yields the protein CASSPLRDLNQPQHF.

Ten or more counts support this clonotype. The chain uses TRBV28 and TRBJ1-4; tentatively, D is TRBD1 (6 bases). This CDR3 is built from 15 residues. The germline V gene has CDR1 MDHEN and CDR2 SYDVKM. V dropped 5 bases and J dropped 4 bases, with 14 bases sitting between them. The CDR3 DNA is TGTGCCAGCAGTGACGGGGGCGGGGGTAATGAAAAACTGTTTTTT. Translated, it gives CASSDGGGGNEKLFF.